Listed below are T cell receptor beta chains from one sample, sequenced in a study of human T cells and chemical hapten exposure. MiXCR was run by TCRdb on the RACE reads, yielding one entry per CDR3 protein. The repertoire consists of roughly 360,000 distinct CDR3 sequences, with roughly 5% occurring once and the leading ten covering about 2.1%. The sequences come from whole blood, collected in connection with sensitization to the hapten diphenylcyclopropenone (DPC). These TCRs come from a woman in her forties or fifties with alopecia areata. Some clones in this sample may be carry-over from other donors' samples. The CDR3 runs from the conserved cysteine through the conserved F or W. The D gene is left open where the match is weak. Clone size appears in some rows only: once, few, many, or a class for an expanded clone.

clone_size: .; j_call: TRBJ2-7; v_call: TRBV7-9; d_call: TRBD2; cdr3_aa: CASSYRPTSGGGEQYF; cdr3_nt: TGTGCCAGCAGCTACCGCCCGACTAGCGGGGGGGGTGAGCAGTACTTC
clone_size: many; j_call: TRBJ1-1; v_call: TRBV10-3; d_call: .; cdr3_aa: CAISENTEAFF; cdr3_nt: TGTGCCATCAGTGAAAACACTGAAGCTTTCTTT
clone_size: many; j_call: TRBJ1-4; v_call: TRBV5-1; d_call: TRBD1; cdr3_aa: CASAKQGAPNEKLFF; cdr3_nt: TGCGCCAGCGCCAAACAGGGGGCGCCTAATGAAAAACTGTTTTTT
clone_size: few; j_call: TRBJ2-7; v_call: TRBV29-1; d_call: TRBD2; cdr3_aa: CSVEDRREGPYEQYF; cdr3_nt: TGCAGCGTTGAAGATCGGCGGGAGGGCCCCTACGAGCAGTACTTC
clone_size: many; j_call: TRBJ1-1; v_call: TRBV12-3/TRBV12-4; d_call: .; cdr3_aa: CASSRRPGLRTEAFF; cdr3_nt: TGTGCCAGCAGCCGACGGCCGGGGTTGAGGACTGAAGCTTTCTTT
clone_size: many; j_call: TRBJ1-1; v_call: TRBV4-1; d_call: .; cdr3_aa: CASSQETGEGTEAFF; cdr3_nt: TGCGCCAGCAGCCAAGAAACGGGGGAGGGCACTGAAGCTTTCTTT
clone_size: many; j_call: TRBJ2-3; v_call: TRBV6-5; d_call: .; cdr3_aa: CASSPPGREATQYF; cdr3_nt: TGTGCCAGCAGCCCACCCGGGCGGGAAGCTACGCAGTATTTT
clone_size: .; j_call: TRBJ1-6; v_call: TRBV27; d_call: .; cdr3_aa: CASSLGRHSPLHF; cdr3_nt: TGTGCCAGCAGTTTAGGCAGACACTCACCCCTCCACTTT
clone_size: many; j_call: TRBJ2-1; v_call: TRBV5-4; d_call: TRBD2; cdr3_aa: CASSSGLAVDEQFF; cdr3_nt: TGTGCCAGCAGCTCGGGACTAGCAGTGGATGAGCAGTTCTTC
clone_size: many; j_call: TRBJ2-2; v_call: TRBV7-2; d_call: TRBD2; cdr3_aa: CASSFTSGRPTGELFF; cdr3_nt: TGTGCCAGCAGCTTCACTAGCGGGCGCCCCACCGGGGAGCTGTTTTTT
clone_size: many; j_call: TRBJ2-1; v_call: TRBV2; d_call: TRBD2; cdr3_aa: CASSGLAGADEQFF; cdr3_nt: TGTGCCAGCAGTGGACTAGCGGGGGCCGATGAGCAGTTCTTC
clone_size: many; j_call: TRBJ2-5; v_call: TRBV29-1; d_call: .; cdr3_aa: CSVPSRQTQETQYF; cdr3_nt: TGCAGCGTTCCTTCCCGACAGACGCAAGAGACCCAGTACTTC
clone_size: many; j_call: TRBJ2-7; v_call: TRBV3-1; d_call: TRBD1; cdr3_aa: CASSFQGQGKKEQYF; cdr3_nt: TGTGCCAGCAGCTTCCAGGGACAGGGCAAGAAGGAGCAGTACTTC
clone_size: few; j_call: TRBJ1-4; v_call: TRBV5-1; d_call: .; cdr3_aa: CASREAGEKLFF; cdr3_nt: TGCGCCAGCCGGGAGGCTGGGGAAAAACTGTTTTTT
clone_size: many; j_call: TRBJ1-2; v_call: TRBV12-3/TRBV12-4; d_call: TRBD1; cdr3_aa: CASRRTGGGYTF; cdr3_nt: TGTGCCAGCAGGCGGACAGGGGGAGGCTACACCTTC
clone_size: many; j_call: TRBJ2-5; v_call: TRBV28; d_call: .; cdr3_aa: CASSLYMQETQYF; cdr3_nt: TGTGCCAGCAGTTTATACATGCAAGAGACCCAGTACTTC
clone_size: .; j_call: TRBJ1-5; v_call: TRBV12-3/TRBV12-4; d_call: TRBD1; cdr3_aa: CASSSPPDREDGPQHF; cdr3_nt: TGTGCCAGCAGTTCGCCTCCGGACAGGGAGGATGGCCCCCAGCATTTT
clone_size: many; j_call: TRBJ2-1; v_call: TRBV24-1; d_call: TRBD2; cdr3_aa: CATSDPKPGGDNEQFF; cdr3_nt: TGTGCCACCAGTGATCCCAAACCGGGGGGGGACAATGAGCAGTTCTTC
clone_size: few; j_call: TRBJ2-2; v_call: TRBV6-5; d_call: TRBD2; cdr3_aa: CASSFAAIAGTGELFF; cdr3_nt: TGTGCCAGCAGCTTTGCCGCAATAGCGGGAACCGGGGAGCTGTTTTTT
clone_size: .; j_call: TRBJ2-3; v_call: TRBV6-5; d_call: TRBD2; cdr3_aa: CASSYSTGLAGTDTQYF; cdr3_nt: TGTGCCAGCAGTTACTCGACGGGACTAGCGGGCACAGATACGCAGTATTTT
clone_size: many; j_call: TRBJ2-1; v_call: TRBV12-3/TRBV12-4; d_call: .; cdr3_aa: CASSLLSSSYNEQFF; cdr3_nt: TGTGCCAGCAGTTTGCTTTCGAGCTCCTACAATGAGCAGTTCTTC